The following is a T cell receptor (beta chain) sequence with its context. Libraries were prepared by immunoSEQ multiplex PCR; TCRdb keeps only in-frame clonotypes and omits some of them. The profile covers 95,000 to 100,000 clones, with 80% to 95% appearing a single time and around 12% taken by the ten largest. The data derive from a study of siplizumab effects on memory and regulatory T cells. The CDR3 has 14 residues. CDR1 is SGHNT, CDR2 YENEEA, per germline. V gave up 1 base and J gave up 7 bases, with 13 bases separating them. Sequencing was done on a sample of non-Treg CD4+ T cells sorted from blood. The clonotype originates from a human donor in good health. The chain carries TRBV11-3 and TRBJ1-2; perhaps TRBD1 as D (6 bases). The CDR3 region is CASSLGRGGGGYTF. Written as DNA, the CDR3 is TGTGCCAGCAGCTTAGGAAGAGGGGGAGGTGGCTACACCTTC.